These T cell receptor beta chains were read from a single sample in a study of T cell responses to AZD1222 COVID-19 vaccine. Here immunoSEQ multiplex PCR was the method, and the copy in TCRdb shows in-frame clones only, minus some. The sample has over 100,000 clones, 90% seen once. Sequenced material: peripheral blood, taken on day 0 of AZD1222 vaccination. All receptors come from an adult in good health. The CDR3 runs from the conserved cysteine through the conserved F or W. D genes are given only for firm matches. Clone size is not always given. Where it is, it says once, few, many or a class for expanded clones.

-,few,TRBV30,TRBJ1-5,TGTGCCTGGAACAATGGGGGGGCTAGCAATCAGCCCCAGCATTTT,CAWNNGGASNQPQHF
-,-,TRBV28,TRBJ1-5,TGTGCCAGCGTGGTCAGCAATCAGCCCCAGCATTTT,CASVVSNQPQHF
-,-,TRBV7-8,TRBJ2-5,TGTGCCAGCAGCTTACGCCCTAGGTTAGATCCCCCGGAGACCCAGTACTTC,CASSLRPRLDPPETQYF
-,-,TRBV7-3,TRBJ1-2,TGTGCCAGCAGCTTAAGGCCAGGGGACAACTATGGCTACACCTTC,CASSLRPGDNYGYTF
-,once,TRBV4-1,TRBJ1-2,TGCGCCAGCAGCCAAGATCCCGGCCCCTGGGGCTACACCTTC,CASSQDPGPWGYTF
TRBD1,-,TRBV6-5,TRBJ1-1,TGTGCCAGCAGTCCGACAGGGGGCTGGCACACTGAAGCTTTCTTT,CASSPTGGWHTEAFF
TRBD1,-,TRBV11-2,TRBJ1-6,TGTGCCAGCAGCGAGACAGGGGTCGGGTCACCCCTCCACTTT,CASSETGVGSPLHF
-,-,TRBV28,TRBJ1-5,TGTGCCAGCAGTTCCCCCCATCAGCCCCAGCATTTT,CASSSPHQPQHF
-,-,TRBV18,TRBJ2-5,TGTGCCAGCTCCCCACCGGGCCAAATCGAAGAGACCCAGTACTTC,CASSPPGQIEETQYF
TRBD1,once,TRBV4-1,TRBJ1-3,TGCGCCAGCAGCATGCCGTCCGGGACAGGGGGCCCGGGCTCTGGAAACACCATATATTTT,CASSMPSGTGGPGSGNTIYF
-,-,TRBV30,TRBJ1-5,TGTGCCTGGAGTCGGAGCCTGCATCAGCCCCAGCATTTT,CAWSRSLHQPQHF
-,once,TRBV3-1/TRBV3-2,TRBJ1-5,TGTGCCAGCAGCCAAGAGGGGAGGCTCGATCAGCCCCAGCATTTT,CASSQEGRLDQPQHF
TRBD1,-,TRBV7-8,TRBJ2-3,TGTGCCAGCAGACTCCGGGACAGGGGCACAGATACGCAGTATTTT,CASRLRDRGTDTQYF
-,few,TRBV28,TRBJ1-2,TGTGCCAGCAGTCCTATCGACGGAACCAGATATGGCTACACCTTC,CASSPIDGTRYGYTF
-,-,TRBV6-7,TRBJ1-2,TGTGCCAGCAGTCCCATTCCAGGAGCTTGGTATGGCTACACCTTC,CASSPIPGAWYGYTF
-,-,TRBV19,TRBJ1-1,TGTGCCAGTAGTAGGTTTAGCCAGATGAACACTGAAGCTTTCTTT,CASSRFSQMNTEAFF
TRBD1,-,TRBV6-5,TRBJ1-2,TGTGCCAGCAGGAGACAGGGATATGGCTACACCTTC,CASRRQGYGYTF
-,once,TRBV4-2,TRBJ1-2,TGTGCCAGCAGCCAAGATGGTTACGACGGTTATGGCTACACCTTC,CASSQDGYDGYGYTF
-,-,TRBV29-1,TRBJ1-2,TGCAGCGTGGTACGGACCGCTTATGGCTACACCTTC,CSVVRTAYGYTF
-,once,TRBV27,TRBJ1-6,TGTGCCAGCAGTCCGATTTCGAACCCAGGGTATTCACCCCTCCACTTT,CASSPISNPGYSPLHF
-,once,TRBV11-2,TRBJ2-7,TGTGCCAGCAGCGGTCAGACCGGCAATGAGCAGTACTTC,CASSGQTGNEQYF
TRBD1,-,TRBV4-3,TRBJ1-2,TGCGCCAGCAGCCAAGATTGGGACAGGGGCTCTGGCTACACCTTC,CASSQDWDRGSGYTF
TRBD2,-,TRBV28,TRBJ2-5,TGTGCCAGCAGTTTTTGGAGCGGGGGGCTCCAAGAGACCCAGTACTTC,CASSFWSGGLQETQYF
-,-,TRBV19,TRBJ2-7,TGTGCCAGTAGTACCAGCATTGGGGAGTTCTACGAGCAGTACTTC,CASSTSIGEFYEQYF
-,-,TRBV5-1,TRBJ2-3,TGCGCCAGCAGCTTGGCTGGAGATACGCAGTATTTT,CASSLAGDTQYF
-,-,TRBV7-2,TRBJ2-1,TGTGCCAGCAGCTTAAGGACAGTCCACAATGAGCAGTTCTTC,CASSLRTVHNEQFF
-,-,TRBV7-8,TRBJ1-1,TGTGCCAGCAGCCGCAGACTGAACACTGAAGCTTTCTTT,CASSRRLNTEAFF
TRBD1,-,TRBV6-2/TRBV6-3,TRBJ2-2,TGTGCCAGCAGTCGGACAGGGTCCGGGGAGCTGTTTTTT,CASSRTGSGELFF
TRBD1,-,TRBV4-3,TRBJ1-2,TGCGCCAGCAGCCAAGATCTTGATGTGGAGGGGGCGAATGGCTACACCTTC,CASSQDLDVEGANGYTF
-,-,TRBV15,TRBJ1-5,TGTGCCACCAGCAGAGGAGTCGAGGTGAGTCAGCCCCAGCATTTT,CATSRGVEVSQPQHF
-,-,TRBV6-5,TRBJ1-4,TGTGCCAGCAGACACTCCTCCACCATTAATGAAAAACTGTTTTTT,CASRHSSTINEKLFF
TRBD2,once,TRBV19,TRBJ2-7,TGTGCCACCTCTCCGACTAGCGGCCCCTACGAGCAGTACTTC,CATSPTSGPYEQYF
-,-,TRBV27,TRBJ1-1,TGTGCCAGCAGTTTATCGATGGGGATACTGAACACTGAAGCTTTCTTT,CASSLSMGILNTEAFF
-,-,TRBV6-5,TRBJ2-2,TGTGCCAGCAGTTATCAAAAGACCGGGGAGCTGTTTTTT,CASSYQKTGELFF
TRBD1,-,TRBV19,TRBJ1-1,TGTGCCAGTACCCCAGGGGGTGAAGCTTTCTTT,CASTPGGEAFF
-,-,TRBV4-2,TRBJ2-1,TGTGCCAGCAGCCAAGACGGGCAGGGGACCTACCTATCCTCCTACAATGAGCAGTTCTTC,CASSQDGQGTYLSSYNEQFF
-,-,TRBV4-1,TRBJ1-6,TGCGCCAGCAGCCAAGTAGCGGGAACCTATAATTCACCCCTCCACTTT,CASSQVAGTYNSPLHF
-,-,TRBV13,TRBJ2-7,TGTGCCAGCACCGGAGACCGCTACGAGCAGTACTTC,CASTGDRYEQYF
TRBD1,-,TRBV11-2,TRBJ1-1,TGTGCCAGCAGCTTAAGGGACAGCAACACTGAAGCTTTCTTT,CASSLRDSNTEAFF
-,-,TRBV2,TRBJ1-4,TGTGCCAGCAGGCTCCGACTGGGCACTAATGAAAAACTGTTTTTT,CASRLRLGTNEKLFF
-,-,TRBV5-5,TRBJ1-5,TGTGCCAGCAGCTTGGTGGGCGGGAACAATCAGCCCCAGCATTTT,CASSLVGGNNQPQHF
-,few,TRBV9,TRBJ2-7,TGTGCCAGCAGCGTAGAAACGGGGTTCTCCTACGAGCAGTACTTC,CASSVETGFSYEQYF
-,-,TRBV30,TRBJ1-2,TGTGCCTGGACCCAGAGGGGGTTGGGCTACACCTTC,CAWTQRGLGYTF
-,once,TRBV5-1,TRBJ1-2,TGCGCCAGCGTATACGGGACTCACTATGGCTACACCTTC,CASVYGTHYGYTF
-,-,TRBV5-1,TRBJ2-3,TGCGCCAGCAGCTTGGACGGCGGTAGCACAGATACGCAGTATTTT,CASSLDGGSTDTQYF
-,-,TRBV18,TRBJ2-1,TGTGCCAGCTCACCACCGGGGCAGTACAATGAGCAGTTCTTC,CASSPPGQYNEQFF
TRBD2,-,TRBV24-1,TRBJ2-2,TGTGCCACCGCCCGGGCGGGGGGCACCGGGGAGCTGTTTTTT,CATARAGGTGELFF
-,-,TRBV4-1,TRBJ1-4,TGCGCCAGCAGCCAAGATCTACAGACACTTAATGAAAAACTGTTTTTT,CASSQDLQTLNEKLFF
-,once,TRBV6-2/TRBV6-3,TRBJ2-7,TGTGCCAGCAGTTTCAACAGGGCCTACGAGCAGTACTTC,CASSFNRAYEQYF
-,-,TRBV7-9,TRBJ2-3,TGTGCCAGCAGGGGACCTCTCACAGATACGCAGTATTTT,CASRGPLTDTQYF
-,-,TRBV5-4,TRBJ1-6,TGTGCCAGCAGTGCCCAGGGTTCACCCCTCCACTTT,CASSAQGSPLHF